One and the same sample provided the 7 T cell receptor beta chains below, sequenced in a study of blood T cell repertoires in COVID-19. Produced via immunoSEQ multiplex PCR; TCRdb's table is partial and in-frame only. This table holds over 85,000 clones, approximately 80% found once. Material: peripheral blood. All receptors come from a woman in her seventies with acute or convalescent COVID-19.

This chain links TRBV5-1 with TRBJ2-1; 12 positions agree with TRBD2. Germline assignment: CDR1 SGHRS and CDR2 YFSETQ. The CDR3 has 15 amino acids. V shed 4 bases, J shed 12 bases, and the junction held 11 bases outside the gene matches. CDR3: CASSPIPSGGARQFF. The CDR3 nucleotides are TGCGCCAGCAGCCCAATTCCTAGCGGGGGGGCCCGGCAGTTCTTC.

The chain recombines TRBV5-1 with TRBJ2-5, with 12 bases matching TRBD1. J lost 4 bases, V lost 3 bases, and 4 bases had no gene match. Germline-derived CDR1 and CDR2 are SGHRS and YFSETQ. This CDR3 comprises 15 residues. CDR3 sequence: CASSWGTGGLETQYF. The CDR3 DNA sequence: TGCGCCAGCAGCTGGGGGACAGGGGGCTTAGAGACCCAGTACTTC.

In this sample, this clone turned up a few times. The chain uses TRBV4-1 and TRBJ1-1; D is unresolved. Germline V lookup: CDR1 MGHRA, CDR2 YSYEKL. This CDR3 has 15 amino acids. V was cut by 1 base and J by 0 bases, with 9 bases left in between. The CDR3 reads CASSQGAGLNTEAFF. CDR3 bases: TGCGCCAGCAGCCAAGGGGCGGGTCTGAACACTGAAGCTTTCTTT.

The gene calls are TRBV18 and TRBJ2-6; 7 nucleotides line up with TRBD1. The V gene end was trimmed by 4 bases and the J gene end by 0 bases; junction bases not matched to a gene: 9. The CDR3 extends over 18 amino acids. Germline lookup yields CDR1 KGHSH and CDR2 LQKENI. In nucleotides, the CDR3 is TGTGCCAGCTCACTACGACAGGGTTCCTTCTCTGGGGCCAACGTCCTGACTTTC. Translating gives CASSLRQGSFSGANVLTF.

Remarks on this clone: The junction departs from the called germline gene at one end, perhaps through a read error. V usage is TRBV5-1 and J usage is TRBJ1-4; D unresolved. Germline V gene data show CDR1 as SGHRS and CDR2 as YFSETQ. The CDR3 length is 16 residues. The CDR3 DNA follows: TGCGCCAGCAGCTTGGATGGGAGAGCAACGAATGAAAAACTGTTTTTT. Translated, it gives CASSLDGRATNEKLFF.

This clone showed up just a few times. The V gene is TRBV7-3, the J gene TRBJ2-3, with 11 bases that match TRBD2. V was clipped by 1 base and J by 15 bases; unmatched bases: 6. The CDR3 extends over 13 amino acids. CDR1 is SGHTA and CDR2 is FQGTGA in the germline V gene. Written as DNA, the CDR3 is TGTGCCAGCAGCTTAATGACTAGCGGGGAGCGTTATTTT. The encoded protein is CASSLMTSGERYF.

The J gene is TRBJ2-6, the V gene TRBV29-1; D gene ambiguous. This CDR3 contains 13 residues. The germline V gene has CDR1 SQVTM and CDR2 ANQGSEA. With 5 bases removed from V and 4 bases from J, the gap between germline ends came to 9 bases. CDR3 sequence: CSVSVSGANVLTF. The CDR3 nucleotides are TGCAGCGTTTCGGTGTCCGGGGCCAACGTCCTGACTTTC.